The T cell receptor (beta chain) under discussion was sequenced for a study of blood T cell repertoires in COVID-19. The wider study: Samples taken during acute and convalescent COVID-19 were collected in the United States, Italy and Spain. In each case, the material was cDNA or gDNA derived from T cells, B-cell-depleted T cells, or PBMCs.

Per the original methods: Reference gene primer amplification gave nucleated cell count estimates. Profiling relied on immunoSEQ multiplex PCR, and the TCRdb table lists in-frame clones only, not all of them. Clone size and the V and J calls come from that table; the DNA yielded D and trimming. Of approximately 190,000 clones listed, less than 90% were seen once; the top ten hold around 2.3%. CDR1 is LNHDA, CDR2 SQIVND, per germline (reference sequence). V dropped 10 bases and J dropped 4; count of bases not matched to a gene: 7. This CDR3 has 13 amino acids. This clonotype was obtained from a man between 65 and 85 years old with active or convalescent COVID-19. The specimen sequenced was peripheral blood. The chain joins TRBV19 to TRBJ1-5; 7 bases agree with TRBD1. CDR3 sequence (DNA): TGTGCCACCTCACAGGGGAGAAATCAGCCCCAGCATTTT. It codes for CATSQGRNQPQHF. Together with reference TRBV19 and TRBJ1-5, the CDR3 gives the full variable domain: DGGITQSPKYLFRKEGQNVTLSCEQNLNHDAMYWYRQDPGQGLRLIYYSQIVNDFQKGDIAEGYSVSREKKESFPLTVTSAQKNPTAFYLCATSQGRNQPQHFGDGTRLSIL.